This paragraph covers one T cell receptor (beta chain) sequence. This clone was detected a few times. The antigen it recognizes is unknown. No base qualities exist here, and no much larger clone lies one base off it. The CDR3, cysteine through phenylalanine, is 17 amino acids long. The entry retains the CDR3 DNA only, 51 bases that are in frame from base 1. Taken from the germline V gene (reference sequence), the CDR1 and CDR2 loops are SGHNT and YYREEE. V drops 4 bases and J drops 0 bases, leaving 19 bases in between. The sample comes from a study of memory CD4+ T cells and cytomegalovirus serostatus (dated by TCRdb to the late 2010s). For context, the study as a whole: The roughly 33 healthy Belgian adults in the cohort included 9 who were CMV seropositive and around 25 who were CMV seronegative. CD4+ memory TCRbeta repertoires of a Belgian cohort with known cytomegalovirus serostatus were sequenced in order to replicate a published TCR-based CMV serostatus classifier. General study outcomes and caveats: Unlike the original study, which covered naive and memory CD4+ and CD8+ populations, the Belgian study sequenced only CD4+CD45RO+ memory cells. Among the roughly 160 previously reported CMV-associated TCRbeta sequences, 67 showed up in the CD4+ memory repertoires, with each one found in between one and five individuals. The results were interpreted as suggesting that the CMV-associated TCR signature is largely present in the CD4+ memory repertoire. For CMV serostatus prediction, a median bootstrapped AUC of approximately 0.95 was reached with the original framework, and a median bootstrapped AUC of around 0.9 was reached with a US-trained random forest. On the Belgian cohort, the classifier based on the original framework reached a median bootstrapped AUC of roughly 0.96, with a 95% CI of 0.76-1.00.

A FACSAria II was used to sort memory CD4+ T cells, defined as single viable CD3+CD4+CD8-CD45RO+ cells. CMV serostatus was determined using a Roche Elecsys assay that detects serum IgG against CMV pp150, pp28, p38 and p52. After the samples were thawed, total CD4+ T cells were enriched through positive selection using CD4 magnetic microbeads. The samples came from a separate study whose specific focus was interrogating the CD4+ T cell memory repertoire. Peripheral blood mononuclear cells were isolated and cryopreserved according to standard operating procedures, and serum was stored at -80 degrees C. Staining used CD3-PerCP (BW264/56), CD4-APC (RPA-T4), CD45RO-PE (UCHT1) and CD8-Pacific Orange (3B5) antibodies, with Sytox blue excluding non-viable cells. The Quick-DNA Microprep Kit was used to extract genomic DNA from the sorted cells. Amplification of TCRbeta DNA was done with the immunoSEQ hsTCRbeta kit, following the protocol from the manufacturer. An Illumina MiSeq instrument was used to sequence the TCRbeta libraries. The original pipeline was this. Removing out-of-frame sequences left approximately 2,400,000 distinct TCRbeta sequences, an average of about 67,000 per individual. Each individual was scored by the count of 164 previously reported CMV-associated TCRbeta sequences and the total productive distinct TCRbeta count. A beta-binomial model was reimplemented in Python, and scikit-learn random forests with default parameters were trained on data from the US cohort. Classifier performance on the Belgian cohort was reported as the median AUC with percentile confidence intervals calculated over 10,000 bootstrap iterations. TCRdb stores this immuneACCESS table with in-frame sequences only. Part of the clones is absent; in the studies checked, under half of the shortfall reflects unresolved V genes, and no reason is known for the rest. For V, J and clone size, that table is used; D and trimming come from the DNA. The sample table shows almost 45,000 clones, and approximately 80% are seen once. The ten top clones hold roughly 1.1% of the sample.

This receptor chain uses TRBV5-4 and TRBJ1-1; the best D guess is TRBD1, with 6 bases matching. The sample consisted of memory CD4+ T cells from blood. The origin of this receptor is an adult in good health and CMV-seronegative. The DNA sequence reads TGTGCCAGCAGCCATGGACAGAGAAAGGTCATGAACACTGAAGCTTTCTTT. Its translation is CASSHGQRKVMNTEAFF.